The clone carrying this T cell receptor (beta chain) turned up a few times. What it binds is unknown. Via MiXCR, TCRdb re-called the 5' RACE reads, giving one row per CDR3 protein. The table shows 450,000 to 650,000 distinct CDR3 sequences, with roughly 21% occurring only once. Trimming shortened V by 5 bases and J by 5 bases, and 8 bases separated the two germline ends. The CDR3 length is 13 residues. Germline assignment: CDR1 SGHRS and CDR2 YFSETQ. These data are taken from a study of T-cell memory formation after mild COVID-19. Turning to the study itself: Largely, TCR clusters stayed within a single donor. The study's findings and limits: Detection of some responders pre-infection suggested pre-existing cross-reactive memory T cells participated. Clones contracting across day 15 to 85 had a balanced CD4/CD8 profile; later expanding clones leaned CD4+. The CD4+ clones that contracted clustered mainly within CM and EM, and the CD8+ clones concentrated in EMRA.

The material sequenced was PBMCs or a T cell subset sorted from them (not recorded which). This chain joins TRBV5-1 and TRBJ1-6; no definite D call. This clonotype was sampled from an adult woman who had mild COVID-19 (a few samples of this study predate the infection). Cell type and time point are not known. CDR3 protein: CASRIGDNSPLHF. As DNA, the CDR3 is TGCGCCAGCAGGATTGGGGATAATTCACCCCTCCACTTT. The full variable domain, in which reference TRBV5-1 and TRBJ1-6 provide the parts outside the CDR3, is KAGVTQTPRYLIKTRGQQVTLSCSPISGHRSVSWYQQTPGQGLQFLFEYFSETQRNKGNFPGRFSGRQFSNSRSEMNVSTLELGDSALYLCASRIGDNSPLHFGNGTRLTVT.